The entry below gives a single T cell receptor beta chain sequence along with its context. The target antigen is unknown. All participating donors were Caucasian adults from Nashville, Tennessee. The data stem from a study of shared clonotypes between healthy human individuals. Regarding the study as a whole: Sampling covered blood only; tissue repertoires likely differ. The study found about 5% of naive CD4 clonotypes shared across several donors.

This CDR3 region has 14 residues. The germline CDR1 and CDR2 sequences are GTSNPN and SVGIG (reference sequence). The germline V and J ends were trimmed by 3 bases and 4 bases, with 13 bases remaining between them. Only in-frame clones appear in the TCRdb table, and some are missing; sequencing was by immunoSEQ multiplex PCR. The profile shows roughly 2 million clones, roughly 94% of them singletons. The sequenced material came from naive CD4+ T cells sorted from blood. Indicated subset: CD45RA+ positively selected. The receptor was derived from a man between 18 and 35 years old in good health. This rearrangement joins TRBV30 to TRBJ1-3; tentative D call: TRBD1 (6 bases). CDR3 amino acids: CAWRSGTLGNTIYF. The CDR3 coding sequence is TGTGCCTGGAGGAGCGGGACACTCGGAAACACCATATATTTT.